The rows below give T cell receptor beta chains drawn from one sample of a study of T cell responses to AZD1222 COVID-19 vaccine. Sequencing was performed with immunoSEQ multiplex PCR; in TCRdb, only in-frame clones are kept and a portion is missing. The repertoire holds 100,000 to 120,000 clones, with roughly four fifths as singletons. The sequencing here drew on peripheral blood, taken on day 0 of AZD1222 vaccination. These receptors were taken from an adult in good health. CDR3s include the opening cysteine and the closing phenylalanine or tryptophan. Each record gives: CDR3 DNA, CDR3 protein, V gene, D gene, clone size, J gene. A D gene is named only where the DNA matches it firmly. Size is stated for part of the rows, as once, few or many counts, or as a class when the clone is expanded.

TGCACCAGCAGCCCTCACCCGTTGGACTACAGCTCCTACGAGCAGTACTTC | CTSSPHPLDYSSYEQYF | TRBV1 | NA | once | TRBJ2-7
TGTGCCAGCAGCTTAACGCTTGGGTCCCCCCCGAGCCTGTTCTTC | CASSLTLGSPPSLFF | TRBV7-2 | NA | NA | TRBJ2-1
TGTGCCAGCAGCCCCCGGGGGGGGCGTGGGGAAAAACTGTTTTTT | CASSPRGGRGEKLFF | TRBV7-2 | NA | few | TRBJ1-4
TGTGCCAGCAGCTTGGACATTAAAGAGCAGTACTTC | CASSLDIKEQYF | TRBV5-5 | NA | NA | TRBJ2-7
TGTGCCAGCAGCTTGGGAGCGGGCAGACTGAGTACGCAGTATTTT | CASSLGAGRLSTQYF | TRBV7-8 | NA | NA | TRBJ2-3
TGTGCCAGCAGTTTAGGACAACGGTCGCTCACTGAAGCTTTCTTT | CASSLGQRSLTEAFF | TRBV27 | NA | NA | TRBJ1-1
TGTGCCAGCAGCCGAAAAGGGCTGCGGGGTAATATCTACAATGAGCAGTTCTTC | CASSRKGLRGNIYNEQFF | TRBV3-1/TRBV3-2 | NA | NA | TRBJ2-1
TGTGCCAGCAGCCCAAGCGCCGAAAGGCGGAACACTGAAGCTTTCTTT | CASSPSAERRNTEAFF | TRBV27 | NA | NA | TRBJ1-1
TGTGCCAGCTCACCAGGGGGAAGATTTAATGAAGCTTTCTTT | CASSPGGRFNEAFF | TRBV18 | NA | NA | TRBJ1-1
TGTGCCAGCAGTCGAAGACTAGCGGGGGACAGCTCCTACGAGCAGTACTTC | CASSRRLAGDSSYEQYF | TRBV28 | TRBD2 | NA | TRBJ2-7
TGTGTCAGCTTACTAGACAGCTCCTACAATGAGCAGTTCTTC | CVSLLDSSYNEQFF | TRBV6-5 | NA | NA | TRBJ2-1
TGTGCCAGCAGCCAATCGAAGAGTAGAAACACCATATATTTT | CASSQSKSRNTIYF | TRBV16 | NA | NA | TRBJ1-3
TGTGCCAGCAGTGGACAGGCCAACTACGAGCAGTACTTC | CASSGQANYEQYF | TRBV5-5 | TRBD1 | NA | TRBJ2-7
TGTGCCAGCAGCCCCCGGGGGTCGCTAGATACGCAGTATTTT | CASSPRGSLDTQYF | TRBV7-2 | NA | NA | TRBJ2-3
TGTGCCAGCAGCGTAGATCATGCGACACCCTACGAGCAGTACTTC | CASSVDHATPYEQYF | TRBV9 | NA | NA | TRBJ2-7
TGTGCCAGCAGTACAGGGGGAGCTGGGGCCAACGTCCTGACTTTC | CASSTGGAGANVLTF | TRBV6-5 | TRBD1 | NA | TRBJ2-6
TGTGCCAGCAGCTTAGCCATGGGGGTAAGCACAGATACGCAGTATTTT | CASSLAMGVSTDTQYF | TRBV11-2 | NA | once | TRBJ2-3
TGCGCCAGCAGCCAAGGCGGGGTTCAAGAGACCCAGTACTTC | CASSQGGVQETQYF | TRBV4-1 | NA | NA | TRBJ2-5
TGTGCCAGCAGCTTGAGGACAGGGATGAACACTGAAGCTTTCTTT | CASSLRTGMNTEAFF | TRBV5-6 | TRBD1 | NA | TRBJ1-1
TGTGCCAGCAGCTTGTGGGCCCCAGACATGAACACTGAAGCTTTCTTT | CASSLWAPDMNTEAFF | TRBV5-8 | NA | NA | TRBJ1-1
TGTGCCAGCAGCAAAGTGGGCAGCTTTTTCGCAGATACGCAGTATTTT | CASSKVGSFFADTQYF | TRBV21-1 | NA | NA | TRBJ2-3
TGTGCCAGCAGTTTGTTGAATGAGCAGTTCTTC | CASSLLNEQFF | TRBV28 | NA | NA | TRBJ2-1